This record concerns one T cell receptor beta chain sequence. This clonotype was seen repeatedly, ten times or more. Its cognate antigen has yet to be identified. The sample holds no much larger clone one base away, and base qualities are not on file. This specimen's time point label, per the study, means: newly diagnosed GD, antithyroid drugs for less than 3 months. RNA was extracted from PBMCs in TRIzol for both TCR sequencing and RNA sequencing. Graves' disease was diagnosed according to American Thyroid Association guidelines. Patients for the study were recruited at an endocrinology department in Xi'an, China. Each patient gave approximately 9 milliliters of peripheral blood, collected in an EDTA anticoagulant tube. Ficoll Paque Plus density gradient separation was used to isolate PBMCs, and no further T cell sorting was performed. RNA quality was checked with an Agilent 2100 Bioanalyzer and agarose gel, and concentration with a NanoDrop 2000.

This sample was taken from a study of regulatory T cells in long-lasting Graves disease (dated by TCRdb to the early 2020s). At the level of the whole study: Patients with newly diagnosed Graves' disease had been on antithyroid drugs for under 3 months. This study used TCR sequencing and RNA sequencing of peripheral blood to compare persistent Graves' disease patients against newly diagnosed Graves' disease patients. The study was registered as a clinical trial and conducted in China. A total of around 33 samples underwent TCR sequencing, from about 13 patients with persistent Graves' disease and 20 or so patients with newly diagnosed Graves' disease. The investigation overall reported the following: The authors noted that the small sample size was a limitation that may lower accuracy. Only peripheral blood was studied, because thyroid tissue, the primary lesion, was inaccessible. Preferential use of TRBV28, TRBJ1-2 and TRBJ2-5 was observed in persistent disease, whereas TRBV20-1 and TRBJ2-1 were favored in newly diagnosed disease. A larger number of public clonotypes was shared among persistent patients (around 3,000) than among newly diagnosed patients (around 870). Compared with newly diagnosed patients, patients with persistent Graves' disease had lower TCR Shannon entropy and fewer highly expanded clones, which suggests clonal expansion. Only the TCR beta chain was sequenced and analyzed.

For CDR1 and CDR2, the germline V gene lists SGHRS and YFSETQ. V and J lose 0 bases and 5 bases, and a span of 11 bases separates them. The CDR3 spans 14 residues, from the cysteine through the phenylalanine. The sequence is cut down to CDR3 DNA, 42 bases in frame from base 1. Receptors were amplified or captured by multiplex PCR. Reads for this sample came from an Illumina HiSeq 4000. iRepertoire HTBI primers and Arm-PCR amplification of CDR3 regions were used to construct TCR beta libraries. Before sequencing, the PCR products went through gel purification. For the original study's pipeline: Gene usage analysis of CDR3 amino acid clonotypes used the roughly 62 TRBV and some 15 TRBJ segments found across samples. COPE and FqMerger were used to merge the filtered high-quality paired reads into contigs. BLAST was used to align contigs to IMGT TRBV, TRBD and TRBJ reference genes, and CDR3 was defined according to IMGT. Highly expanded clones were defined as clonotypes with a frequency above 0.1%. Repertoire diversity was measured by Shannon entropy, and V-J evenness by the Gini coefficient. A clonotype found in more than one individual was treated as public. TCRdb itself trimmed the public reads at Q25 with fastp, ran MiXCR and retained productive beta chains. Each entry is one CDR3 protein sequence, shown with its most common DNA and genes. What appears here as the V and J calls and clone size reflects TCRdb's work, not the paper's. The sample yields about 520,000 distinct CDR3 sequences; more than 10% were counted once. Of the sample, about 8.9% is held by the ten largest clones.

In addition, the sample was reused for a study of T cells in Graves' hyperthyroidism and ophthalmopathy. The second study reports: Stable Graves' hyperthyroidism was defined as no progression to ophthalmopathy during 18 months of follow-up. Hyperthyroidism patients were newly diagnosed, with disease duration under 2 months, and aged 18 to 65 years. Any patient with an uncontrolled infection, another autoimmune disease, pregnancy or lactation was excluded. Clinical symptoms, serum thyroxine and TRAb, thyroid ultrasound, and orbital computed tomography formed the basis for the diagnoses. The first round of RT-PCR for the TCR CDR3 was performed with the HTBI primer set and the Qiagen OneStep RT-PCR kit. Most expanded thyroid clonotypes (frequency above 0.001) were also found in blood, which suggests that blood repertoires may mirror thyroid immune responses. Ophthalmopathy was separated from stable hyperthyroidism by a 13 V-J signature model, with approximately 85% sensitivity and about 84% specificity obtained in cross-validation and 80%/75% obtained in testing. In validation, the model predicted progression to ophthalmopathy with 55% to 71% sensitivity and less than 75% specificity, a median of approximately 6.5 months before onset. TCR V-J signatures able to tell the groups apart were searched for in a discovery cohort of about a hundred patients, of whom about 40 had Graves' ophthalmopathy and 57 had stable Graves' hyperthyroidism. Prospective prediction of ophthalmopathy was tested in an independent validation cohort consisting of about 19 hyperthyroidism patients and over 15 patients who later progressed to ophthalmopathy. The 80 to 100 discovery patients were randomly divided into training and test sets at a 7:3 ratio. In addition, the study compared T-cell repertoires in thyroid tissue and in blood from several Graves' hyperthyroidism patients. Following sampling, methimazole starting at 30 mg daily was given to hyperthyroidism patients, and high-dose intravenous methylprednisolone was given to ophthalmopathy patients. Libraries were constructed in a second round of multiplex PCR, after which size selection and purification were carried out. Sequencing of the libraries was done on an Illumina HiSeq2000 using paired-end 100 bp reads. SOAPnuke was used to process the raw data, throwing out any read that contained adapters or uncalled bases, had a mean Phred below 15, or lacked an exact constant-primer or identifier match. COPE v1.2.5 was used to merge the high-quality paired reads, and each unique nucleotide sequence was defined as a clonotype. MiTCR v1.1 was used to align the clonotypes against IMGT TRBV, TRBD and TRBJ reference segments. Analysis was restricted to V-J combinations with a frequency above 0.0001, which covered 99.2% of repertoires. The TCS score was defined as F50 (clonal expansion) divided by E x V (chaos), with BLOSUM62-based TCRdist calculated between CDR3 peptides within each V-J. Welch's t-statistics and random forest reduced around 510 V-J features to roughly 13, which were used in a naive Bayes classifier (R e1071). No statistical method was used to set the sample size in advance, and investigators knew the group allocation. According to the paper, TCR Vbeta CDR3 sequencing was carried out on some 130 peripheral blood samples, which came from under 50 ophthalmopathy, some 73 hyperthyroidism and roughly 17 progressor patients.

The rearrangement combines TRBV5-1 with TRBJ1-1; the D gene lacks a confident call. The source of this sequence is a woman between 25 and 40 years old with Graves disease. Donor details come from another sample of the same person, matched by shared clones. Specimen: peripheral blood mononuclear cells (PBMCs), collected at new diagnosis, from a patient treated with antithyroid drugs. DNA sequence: TGCGCCAGCAGCTTGGGGACCATGGGGACTGAAGCTTTCTTT. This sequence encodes CASSLGTMGTEAFF.